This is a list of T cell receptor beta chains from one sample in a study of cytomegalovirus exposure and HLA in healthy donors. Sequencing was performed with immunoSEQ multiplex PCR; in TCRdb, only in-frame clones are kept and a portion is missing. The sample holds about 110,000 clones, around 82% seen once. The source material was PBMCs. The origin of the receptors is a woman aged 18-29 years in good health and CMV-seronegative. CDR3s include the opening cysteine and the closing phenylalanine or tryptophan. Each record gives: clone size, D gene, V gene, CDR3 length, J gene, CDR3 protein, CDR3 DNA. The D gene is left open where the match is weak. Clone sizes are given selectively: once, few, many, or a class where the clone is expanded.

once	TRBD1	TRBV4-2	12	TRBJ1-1	CASGTGSTEAFF	TGTGCCAGTGGGACAGGGAGTACTGAAGCTTTCTTT
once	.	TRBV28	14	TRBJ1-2	CASSLVGGYYGYTF	TGTGCCAGCAGTTTGGTGGGGGGATACTATGGCTACACCTTC
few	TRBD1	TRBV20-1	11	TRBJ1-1	CSAFRDSEAFF	TGCAGTGCTTTCCGGGACAGTGAAGCTTTCTTT
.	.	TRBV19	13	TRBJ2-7	CASSMQGSYEQYF	TGTGCCAGTAGTATGCAGGGCTCCTACGAGCAGTACTTC
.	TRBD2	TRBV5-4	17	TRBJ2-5	CASSFHLLAGNQETQYF	TGTGCCAGCAGCTTCCATCTACTAGCGGGGAACCAAGAGACCCAGTACTTC
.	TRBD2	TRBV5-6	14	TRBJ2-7	CASSFGTSTYEQYF	TGTGCCAGCAGCTTCGGGACTAGCACCTACGAGCAGTACTTC
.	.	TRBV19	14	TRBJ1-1	CASSFRSMNTEAFF	TGTGCCAGTAGCTTCAGATCGATGAACACTGAAGCTTTCTTT
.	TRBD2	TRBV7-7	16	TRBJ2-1	CASSEADGGTYNEQFF	TGTGCCAGCAGCGAGGCGGACGGGGGGACGTACAATGAGCAGTTCTTC
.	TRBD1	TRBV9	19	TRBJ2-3	CASSVQSRQGSWGTDTQYF	TGTGCCAGCAGCGTCCAATCGAGACAGGGAAGCTGGGGCACAGATACGCAGTATTTT
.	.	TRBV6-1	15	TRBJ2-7	CASSEVRTASYEQYF	TGTGCCAGCAGTGAAGTGCGGACAGCCTCCTACGAGCAGTACTTC
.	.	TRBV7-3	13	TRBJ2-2	CASSFRGTGELFF	TGTGCCAGCAGCTTTAGGGGTACCGGGGAGCTGTTTTTT
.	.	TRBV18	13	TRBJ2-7	CASSRKEGGEQYF	TGTGCCAGCTCCCGAAAGGAGGGCGGAGAGCAGTACTTC
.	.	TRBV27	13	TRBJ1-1	CASSRTPNTEAFF	TGTGCCAGCAGCCGGACACCCAACACTGAAGCTTTCTTT
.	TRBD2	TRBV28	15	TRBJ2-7	CASSGGGLAGSEQYF	TGTGCCAGCAGTGGAGGGGGACTAGCGGGTTCCGAGCAGTACTTC
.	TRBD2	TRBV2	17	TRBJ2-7	CASSPRTSGGGLYEQYF	TGTGCCAGCAGTCCCAGGACTAGCGGGGGAGGCCTCTACGAGCAGTACTTC
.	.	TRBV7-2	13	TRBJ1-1	CASSPGGNTEAFF	TGTGCCAGCAGCCCGGGGGGGAACACTGAAGCTTTCTTT
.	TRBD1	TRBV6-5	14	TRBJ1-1	CASSPQGANTEAFF	TGTGCCAGCAGCCCACAGGGGGCGAACACTGAAGCTTTCTTT